Below are 13 T cell receptor beta chains sequenced from a single sample in a study of T-cell reconstitution after alpha-beta-depleted transplantation in children. Library preparation (for TCRbeta) was performed with unique molecular identifiers. One entry per CDR3 protein, called by TCRdb with MiXCR from the PCR reads. The top ten clones hold roughly 0.77% of a sample with hundreds of thousands of distinct CDR3 sequences, around 12% of them seen once. This specimen was PBMCs, taken before TCRalphabeta/CD19-depleted stem cell transplant. These receptors all come from a girl aged 2-10 years with congenital amegakaryocytic thrombocytopenia, due to receive a stem cell transplant.

This clonotype was recorded at least ten times. The J gene is TRBJ2-1, the V gene TRBV12-3 or TRBV12-4; D not certain. This CDR3 is 11 amino acids long. V shed 6 bases and J shed 8 bases, with 8 bases lying between them. Here the CDR3 DNA reads TGTGCCAGCAGCATCTTGGATGAGCAGTTCTTC. This translates into CASSILDEQFF.

The chain couples TRBV20-1 to TRBJ1-3; 7 bases line up with TRBD1. From germline, CDR1 is DFQATT and CDR2 SNEGSKA (reference sequence). CDR3 size: 16 residues. Germline trimming cut 5 bases from V and 3 bases from J; bases unmatched to any gene: 13. The CDR3 bases are TGCAGTGCTCCCCTTGACAGGGAGGTTTTTGGAAACACCATATATTTT. Translated, it gives CSAPLDREVFGNTIYF.

This clonotype was recorded many times. The rearrangement joins TRBV20-1 to TRBJ2-1, with D tentatively TRBD2 (5 bases). The CDR3 is 15 residues long. V was clipped by 0 bases and J by 10 bases, with 19 bases between them. Germline lookup yields CDR1 DFQATT and CDR2 SNEGSKA (reference sequence). CDR3 residues: CSARDWASPISEQFF. In DNA form, the CDR3 reads TGCAGTGCTAGAGATTGGGCTAGCCCTATATCCGAGCAGTTCTTC.

The J gene is TRBJ2-1, the V gene TRBV5-1; TRBD1 or TRBD2 may be the D gene (5 bases each). Germline CDR1 and CDR2: SGHRS and YFSETQ. The CDR3 consists of 16 residues. Trimming stripped 4 bases from V and 0 bases from J, with 14 bases between. Written as DNA, the CDR3 is TGCGCCAGCAGCGATTCCGGGACGAGCTCCTACAATGAGCAGTTCTTC. Protein product: CASSDSGTSSYNEQFF.

At least ten counts were recorded for this clonotype. V usage is TRBV12-3 or TRBV12-4 and J usage is TRBJ2-2; TRBD1 is a possible D gene (8 bases). V lost 1 base and J lost 3, with 18 bases in between. This CDR3 is built from 18 residues. CDR3 region: CASSLEGGDRWYTGELFF. In DNA, the CDR3 is TGTGCCAGCAGTTTAGAGGGGGGGGACAGGTGGTACACCGGGGAGCTGTTTTTT.

In this sample, this clonotype turned up many times. The chain recombines TRBV25-1 with TRBJ1-4; no firm D call. The CDR3 sequence is 14 residues long. V was trimmed by 2 bases and J by 4 bases, leaving 8 bases between them. Germline V gene sequence: CDR1 MGHDK, CDR2 SYGVNS. The CDR3, as DNA: TGTGCCAGCAGTGAAACCTACCGTAATGAAAAACTGTTTTTT. Translation gives CASSETYRNEKLFF.

In this sample, this clonotype turned up many times. The chain carries TRBV30 and TRBJ2-7, with no clear D. This CDR3 comprises 12 residues. CDR1 is GTSNPN and CDR2 is SVGIG in the germline V gene (reference sequence). The V end lost 2 bases, the J end lost 3 bases, and 8 bases lay between the germline ends. The CDR3 reads CAWSKLVYEQYF. In DNA form, the CDR3 reads TGTGCCTGGAGTAAATTAGTCTACGAGCAGTACTTC.

This clonotype came up many times. The J gene is TRBJ1-1, the V gene TRBV12-3 or TRBV12-4; D unclear. The CDR3 consists of 13 residues. Trimming pared 2 bases from V and 1 base from J, leaving 5 bases between. CDR3 in DNA: TGTGCCAGCAGTTTATACAGGAACACTGAAGCTTTCTTT. This translates into CASSLYRNTEAFF.

The CDR3 DNA sequence: TGTGCCAGCAGTACTACCTTGGAGCAGTACTTC. Amino acid sequence: CASSTTLEQYF. The gene calls are TRBV2 and TRBJ2-7; no clear D. The CDR3 contains 11 residues. From germline, CDR1 is SNHLY and CDR2 FYNNEI. V was clipped by 5 bases and J by 7 bases, with 9 bases between them. Complete variable domain (other parts from reference TRBV2 and TRBJ2-7): EPEVTQTPSHQVTQMGQEVILRCVPISNHLYFYWYRQILGQKVEFLVSFYNNEISEKSEIFDDQFSVERPDGSNFTLKIRSTKLEDSAMYFCASSTTLEQYFGPGTRLTVT.

In its sample, this clonotype was seen many times. The rearrangement uses TRBV6-5 and TRBJ2-1, with 8 positions matching TRBD2. The CDR3 sequence is 17 residues long. Germline V gene sequence: CDR1 MNHEY, CDR2 SVGAGI. The J segment lost 4 bases and the V segment lost 0 bases, leaving 8 bases of the junction unmatched. CDR3 sequence reads: CASSYSKAGVGYNEQFF. DNA of the CDR3: TGTGCCAGCAGTTACTCGAAAGCGGGAGTGGGGTACAATGAGCAGTTCTTC.

The chain has TRBV3-1 and TRBJ2-1; TRBD2 aligns across 12 bases. This CDR3 is 17 amino acids long. Trimming took 5 bases from V and 1 from J; bases not matched to a gene: 6. The germline gives CDR1 LGHDT, CDR2 YNNKEL (reference sequence). Written as DNA, the CDR3 is TGTGCCAGCAGCGAACCTAGCGGGAGGGTTTCCTACAATGAGCAGTTCTTC. Protein: CASSEPSGRVSYNEQFF.

About this clonotype itself: A much larger clone differs from this one at a single base, so this may be a read error. The chain links TRBV10-2 to TRBJ2-1; D possibly matches TRBD1 or TRBD2 (5 bases each). The germline V and J ends were trimmed by 4 bases and 8 bases, with 15 bases remaining between them. The CDR3 contains 14 residues. The germline CDR1 and CDR2 sequences are WSHSY and SAAADI. The CDR3 region is CASSVGTPYDEQFF. CDR3 coding DNA: TGCGCCAGCAGTGTGGGGACCCCTTACGATGAGCAGTTCTTC.

The chain combines TRBV29-1 with TRBJ2-1; 11 bases map to TRBD1. Trimming at V came to 5 bases and at J to 4 bases, leaving 4 bases not matched to a gene. Germline V CDR1 and CDR2: SQVTM, ANQGSEA. This CDR3 is 14 amino acids long. The CDR3 nucleotides read TGCAGCGTTCCGGGACAGGGGGGTTACAATGAGCAGTTCTTC. It encodes CSVPGQGGYNEQFF.